Here is one TCR beta chain with its context. Its matching antigen is unknown. The V end was cut by 6 bases, the J end by 2 bases, with 16 bases between. The CDR3 consists of 15 residues. CDR1 and CDR2 (germline): SNHLY, FYNNEI. The method was immunoSEQ multiplex PCR; TCRdb's version includes in-frame clones alone and lacks a portion of them. Of around 130,000 clones in the sample, around 94% were seen once. The sample originates from a study of T cell responses to AZD1222 COVID-19 vaccine. Overall study results and limits: Clonal diversity may have been underestimated, and the donors were mostly white British, with more females than males. In all cases, repertoires were sampled only after the peak T cell response. Mapped onto spike, vaccine-associated CD4 TCRs spanned it and were dominant at 160-218 and 743-854.

This clonotype was obtained from an adult in good health. This chain uses TRBV2 with TRBJ1-2; a weak D match, TRBD1 (5 bases). This material consisted of peripheral blood, taken on day 0 of AZD1222 vaccination. The CDR3: CASSPPGAENYGYTF. In DNA form, the CDR3 reads TGTGCCAGCAGCCCTCCCGGGGCCGAGAACTATGGCTACACCTTC.